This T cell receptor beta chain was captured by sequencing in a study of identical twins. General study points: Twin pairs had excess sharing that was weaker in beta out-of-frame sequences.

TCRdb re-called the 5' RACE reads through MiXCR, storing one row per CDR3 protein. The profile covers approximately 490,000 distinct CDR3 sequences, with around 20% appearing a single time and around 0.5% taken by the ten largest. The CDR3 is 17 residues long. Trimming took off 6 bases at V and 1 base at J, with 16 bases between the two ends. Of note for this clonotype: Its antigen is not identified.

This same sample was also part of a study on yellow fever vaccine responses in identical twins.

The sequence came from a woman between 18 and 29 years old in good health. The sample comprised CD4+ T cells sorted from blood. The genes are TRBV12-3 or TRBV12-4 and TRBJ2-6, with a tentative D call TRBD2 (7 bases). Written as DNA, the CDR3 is TGTGCCAGCAGCAACAGGGAGGGTAAATCTGGGGCCAACGTCCTGACTTTC. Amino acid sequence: CASSNREGKSGANVLTF.